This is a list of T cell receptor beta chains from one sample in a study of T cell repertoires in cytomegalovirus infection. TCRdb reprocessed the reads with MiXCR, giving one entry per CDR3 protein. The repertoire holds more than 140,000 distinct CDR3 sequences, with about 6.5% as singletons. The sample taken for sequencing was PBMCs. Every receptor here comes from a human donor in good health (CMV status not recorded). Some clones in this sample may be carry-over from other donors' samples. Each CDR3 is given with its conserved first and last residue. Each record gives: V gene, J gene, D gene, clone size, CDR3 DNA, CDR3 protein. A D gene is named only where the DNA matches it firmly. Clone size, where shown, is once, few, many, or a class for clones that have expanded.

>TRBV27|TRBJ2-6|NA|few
TGTGCCAGCAGTTTAATCGGGGGACAGCCTTTCTCTGGGGCCAACGTCCTGACTTTC
CASSLIGGQPFSGANVLTF
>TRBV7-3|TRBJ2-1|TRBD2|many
TGTGCCAGCAGCTTAACTCTAGCGGGGGTCAATGAGCAGTTCTTC
CASSLTLAGVNEQFF
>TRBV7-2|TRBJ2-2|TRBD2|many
TGTGCCAGCAGCTTAGCTCCACAGGCTAGCGGGGGGGCCCCGATAACCAACACCGGGGAGCTGTTTTTT
CASSLAPQASGGAPITNTGELFF
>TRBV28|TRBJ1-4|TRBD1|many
TGTGCCAGCAGTTTCCACCAAGCACCCTCCGACAGGGCCTTTAATGAAAAACTGTTTTTT
CASSFHQAPSDRAFNEKLFF
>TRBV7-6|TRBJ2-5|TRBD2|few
TGTGCCAGCAGACGAGGGAGCGGGGTGGATGAGACCCAGTACTTC
CASRRGSGVDETQYF
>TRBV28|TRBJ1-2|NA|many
TGTGCCAGCACCTCAATGGGGGGGGCTCGACTAAAATATGGCTACACCTTC
CASTSMGGARLKYGYTF
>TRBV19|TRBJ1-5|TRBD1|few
TGTGCCAGTAAGACAGGGGTCCTTAGCAATCAGCCCCAGCATTTT
CASKTGVLSNQPQHF
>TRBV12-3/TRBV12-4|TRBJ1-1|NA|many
TGTGCCAGCAGTTTAAAGTCGGGGGCTGAAGCTTTCTTT
CASSLKSGAEAFF
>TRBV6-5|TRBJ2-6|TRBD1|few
TGTGCCAGCAGTTACTGGATGACCGGGACAGTGTTCTCTGGGGCCAACGTCCTGACTTTC
CASSYWMTGTVFSGANVLTF
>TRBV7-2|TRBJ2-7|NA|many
TGTGCCAGCAGTCCCGGTGGGGGGCGAGTCCACTACGAGCAGTACTTC
CASSPGGGRVHYEQYF
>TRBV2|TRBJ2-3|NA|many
TGTGCCAGCAGTGAGAGCGGCCTAGACGCAGATACGCAGTATTTT
CASSESGLDADTQYF
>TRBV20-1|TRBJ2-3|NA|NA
TGCAGTGCTAGGAGCAGCGCGGGGCGCACAGATACGCAGTATTTT
CSARSSAGRTDTQYF
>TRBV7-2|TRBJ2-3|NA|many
TGTGCCAGCAGCCTTCTCGGGGGTAGCACAGATACGCAGTATTTT
CASSLLGGSTDTQYF
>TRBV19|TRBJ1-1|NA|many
TGTGCCAGTAGTATAGCCCCAGGAAACTCGGGAGCTTTCTTT
CASSIAPGNSGAFF
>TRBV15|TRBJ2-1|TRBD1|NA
TGTGCCACCAGCTTACAAGGACAGGGTATCCACAATGAGCAGTTCTTC
CATSLQGQGIHNEQFF
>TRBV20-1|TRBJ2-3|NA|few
TGCAGTGCTAGAGCAGGCACAGATACGCAGTATTTT
CSARAGTDTQYF
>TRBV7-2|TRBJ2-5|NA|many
TGTGCCAGCAGCTTAGACGCAGGGGGGATTAGGGAGACCCAGTACTTC
CASSLDAGGIRETQYF
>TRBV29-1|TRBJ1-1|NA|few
TGCAGCGCACTAGACAGCGCCGCTGAAGCTTTCTTT
CSALDSAAEAFF
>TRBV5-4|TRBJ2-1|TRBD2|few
TGTGCCAGCAGCCTTGGCAGGGCGGGAGGGAATGAGCAGTTCTTC
CASSLGRAGGNEQFF
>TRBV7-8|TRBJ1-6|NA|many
TGTGCCAGCAGCTTACTCCCAGGGAACTCCTATAATTCACCCCTCCACTTT
CASSLLPGNSYNSPLHF
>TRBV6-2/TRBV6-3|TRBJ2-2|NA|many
TGTGCCAGCAGTTACTCGATGTTCGGAATCAGCGGGGAGCTGTTTTTT
CASSYSMFGISGELFF
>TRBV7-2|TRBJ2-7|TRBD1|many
TGTGCCAGCAGCCTAGGGACAGGGTTCTCCTACGAGCAGTACTTC
CASSLGTGFSYEQYF
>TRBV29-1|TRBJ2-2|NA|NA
TGCAGCGTTACCGTGGCTAGTCCCACCGGGGAGCTGTTTTTT
CSVTVASPTGELFF
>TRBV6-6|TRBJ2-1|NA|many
TGTGCCAGCAGGAGATTGGGGGCCGGGGTTTATGAGCAGTTCTTC
CASRRLGAGVYEQFF
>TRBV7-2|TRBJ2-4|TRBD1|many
TGTGCCAGCAGCCAAACCGGGACAGGGAAAAACATTCAGTACTTC
CASSQTGTGKNIQYF
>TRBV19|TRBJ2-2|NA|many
TGTGCCAGCAACAGATACGCGAACACCGGGGAGCTGTTTTTT
CASNRYANTGELFF
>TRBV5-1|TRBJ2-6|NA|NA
TGCGCCAGCAGCGTACAGGAAAGCTCTGGGGCCAACGTCCTGACTTTC
CASSVQESSGANVLTF
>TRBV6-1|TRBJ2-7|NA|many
TGTGCCAGCAGTTACTCCACAGGGAAGGGCTACGAGCAGTACTTC
CASSYSTGKGYEQYF
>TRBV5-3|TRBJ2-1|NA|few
TGTGCCAGCAGCTTATGGGGATACAATGAGCAGTTCTTC
CASSLWGYNEQFF
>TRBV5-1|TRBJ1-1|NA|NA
TGCGCCAGCAGCTCCGACCTCAGGGGGAACACTGAAGCTTTCTTT
CASSSDLRGNTEAFF
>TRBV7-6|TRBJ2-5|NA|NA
TGTGCCAGCAGCTTAGGGACACTGGAGACCCAGTACTTC
CASSLGTLETQYF
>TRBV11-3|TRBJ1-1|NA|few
TGTGCCAGCAGCTTAGGTTACGCCGTGGGCACTGAAGCTTTCTTT
CASSLGYAVGTEAFF
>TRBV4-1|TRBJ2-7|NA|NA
TGCGCCAGCAGCCAAGAGGAGCATAACTACGAGCAGTACTTC
CASSQEEHNYEQYF
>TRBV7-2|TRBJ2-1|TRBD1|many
TGTGCCAGCAGGCGGCCTGCGGGACAGGGCTACAATGAGCAGTTCTTC
CASRRPAGQGYNEQFF
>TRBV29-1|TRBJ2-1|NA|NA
TGCAGCGTGGGGGGGCGGTCTCTGGGTGAGCAGTTCTTC
CSVGGRSLGEQFF
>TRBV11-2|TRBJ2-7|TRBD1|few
TGTGCCAGCAGCCTACAGGGGGCCTACTCCTACGAGCAGTACTTC
CASSLQGAYSYEQYF
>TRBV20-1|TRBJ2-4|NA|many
TGCAGTGCAGAAGATACTGTCCCCAAAAACATTCAGTACTTC
CSAEDTVPKNIQYF
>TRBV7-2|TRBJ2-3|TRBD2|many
TGTGCCAGCAGCTTCGGCGGGGGATTTGAGGGCACAGATACGCAGTATTTT
CASSFGGGFEGTDTQYF
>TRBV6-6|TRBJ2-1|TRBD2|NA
TGTGCCAGCCGGCTAGCGGGGGACAATGAGCAGTTCTTC
CASRLAGDNEQFF
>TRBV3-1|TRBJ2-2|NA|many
TGTGCCAGCGAACCGGAGTGGAACACCGGGGAGCTGTTTTTT
CASEPEWNTGELFF
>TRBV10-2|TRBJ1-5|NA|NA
TGCGCCAGCAGTACGGGGGCAAGTCAGCCCCAGCATTTT
CASSTGASQPQHF
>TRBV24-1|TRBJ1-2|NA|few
TGTGCCACCAGTGATCCCAAGGAGGGCTACACCTTC
CATSDPKEGYTF
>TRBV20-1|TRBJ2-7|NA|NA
TGCAGTGCCCCTCTCAAGGCCTACGAGCAGTACTTC
CSAPLKAYEQYF
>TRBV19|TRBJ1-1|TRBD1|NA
TGTGCCAGTAGTCCCAGGGGGCGGATCACTGAAGCTTTCTTT
CASSPRGRITEAFF
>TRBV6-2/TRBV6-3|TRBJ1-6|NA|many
TGTGCCAGCACCGAGAGAAATTCACCCCTCCACTTT
CASTERNSPLHF
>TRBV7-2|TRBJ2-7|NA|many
TGTGCCAGCAGCTCCCTAATGGGGGGCGTGGACGAGCAGTACTTC
CASSSLMGGVDEQYF
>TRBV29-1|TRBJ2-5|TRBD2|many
TGCAGCGTTGAAGATCACGCGGCGGGGGGGCGGACCCAGTACTTC
CSVEDHAAGGRTQYF
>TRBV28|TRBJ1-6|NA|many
TGTGCCAGCAGTTTAGTTGGGCAGTATAATTCACCCCTCCACTTT
CASSLVGQYNSPLHF
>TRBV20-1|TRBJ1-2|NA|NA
TGCAGTGCGAATCCCCCCGCCAGGGCGGCCTATGGCTACACCTTC
CSANPPARAAYGYTF
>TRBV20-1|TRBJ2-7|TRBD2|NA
TGCAGTGCAGGACTAGCGGGGGCCTACGAGCAGTACTTC
CSAGLAGAYEQYF
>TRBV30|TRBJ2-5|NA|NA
TGTGCCTGGGGGGGGGCGGGGGTCCAAGAGACCCAGTACTTC
CAWGGAGVQETQYF
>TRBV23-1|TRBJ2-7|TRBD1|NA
TGCGCCAGCAGTCAATCGAGGAGAGGACAGGGGTTACGCGAGCAGTACTTC
CASSQSRRGQGLREQYF
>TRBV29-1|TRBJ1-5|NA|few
TGCAGCGTTGTGTGGCACGGACTCAATCAGCCCCAGCATTTT
CSVVWHGLNQPQHF
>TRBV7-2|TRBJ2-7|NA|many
TGTGCCAGCAACCTCGGGACCGAACCCTACGAGCAGTACTTC
CASNLGTEPYEQYF